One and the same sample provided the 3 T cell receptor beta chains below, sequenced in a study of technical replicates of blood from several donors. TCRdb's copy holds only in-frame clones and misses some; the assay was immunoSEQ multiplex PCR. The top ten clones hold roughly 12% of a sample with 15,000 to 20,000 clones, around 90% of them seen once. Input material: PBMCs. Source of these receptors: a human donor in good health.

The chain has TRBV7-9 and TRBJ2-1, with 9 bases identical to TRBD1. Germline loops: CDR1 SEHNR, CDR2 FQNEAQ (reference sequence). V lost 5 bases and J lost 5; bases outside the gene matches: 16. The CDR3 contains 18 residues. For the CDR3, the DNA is TGTGCCAGCAGCCCGAGGACAGGGGAGCTAGCGCATCACAATGAGCAGTTCTTC. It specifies CASSPRTGELAHHNEQFF.

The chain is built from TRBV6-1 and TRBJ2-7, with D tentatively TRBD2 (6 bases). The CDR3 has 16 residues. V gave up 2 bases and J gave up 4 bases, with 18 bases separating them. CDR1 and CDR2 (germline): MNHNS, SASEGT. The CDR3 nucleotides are TGTGCCAGCAGTGAATTGGCGGAGGGTAATCCATACGAGCAGTACTTC. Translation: CASSELAEGNPYEQYF.

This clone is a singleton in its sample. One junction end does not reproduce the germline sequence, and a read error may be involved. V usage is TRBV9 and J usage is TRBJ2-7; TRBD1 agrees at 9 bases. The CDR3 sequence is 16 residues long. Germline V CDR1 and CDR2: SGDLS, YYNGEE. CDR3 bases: TGTGCCAGCAGCGTAGGTGGGACAGGGAGCTCCAACGAGCAGTACTTC. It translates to CASSVGGTGSSNEQYF.